This paragraph reports one TCR beta chain. This entry is derived from a study of blood T cell repertoires in COVID-19. Study context: Sources were T cells, B-cell-depleted T cells, or PBMCs; the material itself was cDNA or gDNA.

Assay: immunoSEQ multiplex PCR; the TCRdb copy retains only in-frame clones and omits some. The sample consists of around 380,000 clones, roughly 77% of them appearing once. The CDR3 totals 16 residues. The V gene lost 4 bases and the J gene lost 2 bases, with 18 bases spanning the gap. The germline CDR1 and CDR2 sequences are SGHRS and YFSETQ. The origin of this receptor is a human donor with acute or convalescent COVID-19. The donor label of this sample is uncertain. Input material: peripheral blood. The V gene is TRBV5-1, the J gene TRBJ2-5, with D possibly matching TRBD2 (6 bases). CDR3 in amino acids: CASSPPGLETQETQYF. CDR3 sequence (DNA): TGCGCCAGCAGCCCGCCGGGACTGGAGACTCAAGAGACCCAGTACTTC.